The source of this T cell receptor (beta chain) is a study of preoperative IRX-2 immunotherapy in early breast cancer. Germline V lookup: CDR1 SGHNT, CDR2 YYREEE (reference sequence). The trim removed 6 bases at V and 1 base at J, leaving 5 bases unmatched. The CDR3 extends over 15 amino acids. Stated treatment: preoperative locoregional IRX-2 cytokine immunotherapy. Some clones are missing from TCRdb's copy, which holds only in-frame ones; the method was immunoSEQ multiplex PCR. This table holds about 15,000 clones, under 95% found once. The genes are TRBV5-4 and TRBJ2-2, with TRBD2 identical over 8 bases. This material was obtained from a patient treated with IRX-2 immunotherapy. The TCR comes from a human donor with breast cancer. CDR3 protein: CASTLAGGNTGELFF. The DNA of the CDR3 is TGTGCCAGCACCCTAGCGGGTGGGAACACCGGGGAGCTGTTTTTT.